The present entry profiles one T cell receptor (beta chain) with its context. No cognate antigen has been identified for it. Per-nucleotide qualities are absent, and no much larger clonotype sits a single base away. This record comes from a study of cytomegalovirus exposure and HLA in healthy donors (TCRdb year 2017). In the study overall: In an earlier analysis of approximately 640 of the donors, 276 Gb of sequence data and 117 million unique TCR beta sequences from 150 million to 200 million T cells were reported. The study was designed to test whether signatures of past pathogen exposure could be identified by cataloging public T cell receptors. The genetic ancestry cluster associated with self-reported Caucasian donors included 81% of the 398 genotyped donors. An early release covering over 500 HLA-typed donors comprised 300 to 350 gigabases of sequencing data and 65 million to 100 million unique TCR sequences. A later genetic analysis used genome-wide SNP genotypes for about three fifths of the 666 donors, treating that subset as a discovery cohort. About five DR-DQ haplotypes were handled as single units for association and clustering, since linkage in the cohort was strong. The number of donors typed differed by locus, with roughly 629-640 for A, B, C, DRB1 and DQB1, over 500 for DQA1, about 610 for DPA1, and some 470 for DPB1. Class I and class II HLA loci were covered by the typing at four-digit resolution. Rather than drawing on any new phenotypic data, the later analysis identified candidate immune exposures from TCR beta sequences and the way those sequences occurred across donors. All discovery cohort repertoires had been generated using a single sequencing platform. High-throughput TCR immunosequencing, statistical association of individual TCRs with disease status, and machine learning were combined to predict cytomegalovirus infection status. A later analysis re-analyzed previously published TCR beta repertoires from roughly 690 donors and added high-resolution HLA genotyping to study TCR occurrence patterns. Donor age, sex, ethnicity and CMV serostatus were compiled together with the repertoire data. Along with the approximately 700-subject first cohort, a separate validation cohort of about 110 different subjects was used. Using immunosequencing, the study profiled T cell repertoires from fewer than 700 subjects and related those repertoires to cytomegalovirus serostatus. Among 398 genotyped donors of the cohort, an average of approximately 220,000 unique TCR beta nucleotide sequences was sequenced per donor, of which about 18% were non-productive. An earlier analysis of 587 of the donors applied high-throughput TCR beta sequencing to assess whether each TCR beta V gene segment acted as functional or pseudogenic. Study-wide conclusions, independent of this receptor: A group of highly shared sequence variants was considered likely to be a technical artifact of the sequencing pipeline. In a later analysis, about 17,000 TCR beta sequences were associated with specific HLA alleles at a false discovery rate of 0.05. In a later analysis, TCR association rates were found to vary across HLA loci, with the most associated TCRs seen for DRB1 alleles and the fewest for HLA-C alleles. Only TCR beta chains were sequenced in this cohort, and the absence of alpha or paired-chain data limited detectable features. It was suggested by the authors that the approach could potentially be generalized to other disease states and immunological phenotypes. Presence/absence analyses assumed roughly uniform sequencing depth across donors, an assumption that may not hold. In a later analysis, HLA-associated TCR beta chains were found to be more clonally expanded and to have lower generation probabilities than equally common non-associated chains. About 15 rarely observed V segments, including chromosome 9 orphons, were excluded from the earlier analysis of 550 to 700 of the donors because counts were too low. A total of 150 or so TCR beta chains were listed by the study as associated with cytomegalovirus. A few of the identified cytomegalovirus-associated TCR beta chains were confirmed in vitro to be specific for cytomegalovirus antigens. A later genetic analysis reported fewer N-insertions in productive TCRs among donors in an Asian-associated ancestry cluster than the approximately 670-donor mean. Because HLA typing was missing for some donors at each locus, association tests included only the typed subset. In both the original and validation cohorts, the classifier was reported to diagnose cytomegalovirus status with high specificity and sensitivity. A later analysis found that most CMV-associated TCR beta chains appeared HLA-restricted, with HLA associations seemingly driven largely by CMV exposure. Immune exposure information for the cohort was limited to CMV serostatus. While some public TCRs were present in many individuals, most TCR sequences turned up only very rarely across donors. A later genetic analysis associated a missense DCLRE1C variant with V-gene and J-gene trimming of TCR beta chains, and an independent cohort replicated the association. Broadly in line with IMGT annotations, most TCR beta V segments showed up in productive rearrangements about 87% or about 30% of the time in an earlier analysis of 450 to 600 of the donors. Strong co-occurrence of HLA alleles, especially DR and DQ, made assigning TCR associations to individual alleles difficult. A further reported finding was that TCR beta sequences accurately predicted the HLA-A and HLA-B alleles for most subjects in the first cohort. In a later analysis, several top co-occurrence clusters were reported to appear linked to parvovirus B19, influenza, CMV and Epstein-Barr virus. Correlated functional status among segregating V segments might reflect linkage disequilibrium, but an unknown experimental factor could not be ruled out. Some IMGT-functional V segments, including TRBV6-2 and TRBV6-3, could not be told apart with the 87-base-pair reads, so those segments were excluded.

The cohort consisted of 650 to 700 healthy bone marrow donors. All cohort members were sampled while nominally healthy, although unrecorded immune exposures were likely present. The donor tested CMV seronegative and was one of the 352 seronegative cohort members. Each donor provided a peripheral blood sample, and peripheral blood mononuclear cells were used for TCR beta sequencing. Genomic DNA was extracted from the blood cell samples with the Qiagen DNeasy Blood Extraction Kit. Libraries were built with the immunoSEQ multiplex PCR assay. For the multiplex PCR, a mixture combining 60 forward primers for TCR Vbeta segments and 13 reverse primers for TCR Jbeta segments was used. The CDR3 region of rearranged TCR beta genes was amplified from genomic DNA with a multiplex PCR assay. On the Illumina HiSeq System, the amplified TCR beta libraries were sequenced as 87-base-pair reads. In the original analysis: A later analysis tallied roughly 78 million unique TCR beta chains across the 640 or so repertoires, and approximately 12 million of those chains were shared by two or more donors. Raw reads were error-corrected and collapsed into unique sequences with a nearest-neighbor algorithm that merged closely related sequences to remove PCR and sequencing errors. Alignment of CDR3 sequences to IMGT reference sequences was used to assign V, D and J gene segments. For a sequence to be retained, a match of at least six nucleotides was required to both a V gene segment and a J gene segment. A rearrangement was called productive if the CDR3 had no stop codons and remained in frame with V and J, and every other rearrangement was called non-productive. CDR3 was defined according to IMGT convention as the region running from the second conserved V-encoded cysteine to the conserved J-encoded phenylalanine. In an earlier analysis of just under 600 of the donors, sequences lacking an unambiguous match to a single V gene segment were excluded. An earlier analysis of approximately 590 of the donors called V segments functional above 56.7% productive rearrangements and segregating when the between-donor standard deviation exceeded 5%. To diagnose cytomegalovirus status from the catalog of TCR beta chain sequences, a statistical classification framework was built. V and J gene assignment, in a later analysis, came from comparing TCR nucleotide sequences with IMGT/GENE-DB human TR gene sequences. In a later analysis, CDR3 sequences and most-parsimonious VDJ recombination scenarios were assigned using the TCRdist pipeline. In a later analysis, each TCR beta chain was defined by its CDR3 amino acid sequence together with its V-gene family, and reads lacking a unique V-gene family were excluded. To address suspected cross-contamination and a sequencing artifact, a later analysis removed roughly 580 highly shared, low-generation-probability nucleotide sequences. In a later analysis, a clonal expansion index for each public chain was calculated from normalized within-repertoire ranks of inferred template counts. A later analysis computed generation probabilities with a VDJ recombination model fitted to out-of-frame rearrangements, and checked the results against IGoR. Hypergeometric tests were used in a later analysis to score TCR-TCR, TCR-HLA and TCR-CMV co-occurrence, with a repertoire-size bias correction applied to the TCR pairs. A later analysis estimated false discovery rates by permuting HLA or CMV assignments 20 times. A later analysis grouped co-occurring TCRs with DBSCAN, adding TCRdist sequence similarity when clustering within HLA-allele-positive subsets. For co-occurrence clustering, repertoires with fewer than 30,000 or more than 120,000 public chains were excluded, along with a handful of repertoires with anomalous nucleotide sharing. TCRdb took this table from immuneACCESS and kept in-frame rearrangements with V and J called. Such tables lack part of the clones; where checked against another copy, unresolved V genes explain under half of the gap, and the rest is unexplained. That table supplies the V and J calls and clone size; D and trimming were determined from the DNA. The sample table contains more than 95,000 clones; only one count was recorded for around 80% of them. The top ten clonotypes cover approximately 1.7% of the sample.

Counted from cysteine to phenylalanine, this CDR3 has 16 amino acids. The sequence is cut down to CDR3 DNA, 48 bases in frame from base 1. According to the germline V gene, CDR1 reads SGHTA and CDR2 reads FQGNSA. Between the V and J ends, shortened by 1 base and 2 bases respectively, the junction contains 12 bases. This TCR was recovered from a woman in her 40s in good health and CMV-seronegative. The sample consisted of PBMCs. The V and J segments used are TRBV7-2 and TRBJ1-3, and possibly TRBD1, on 6 matching bases. This receptor has the CDR3 CASSLVGGLTGNTIYF. The nucleotide sequence is TGTGCCAGCAGCTTAGTTGGGGGCTTGACTGGAAACACCATATATTTT.